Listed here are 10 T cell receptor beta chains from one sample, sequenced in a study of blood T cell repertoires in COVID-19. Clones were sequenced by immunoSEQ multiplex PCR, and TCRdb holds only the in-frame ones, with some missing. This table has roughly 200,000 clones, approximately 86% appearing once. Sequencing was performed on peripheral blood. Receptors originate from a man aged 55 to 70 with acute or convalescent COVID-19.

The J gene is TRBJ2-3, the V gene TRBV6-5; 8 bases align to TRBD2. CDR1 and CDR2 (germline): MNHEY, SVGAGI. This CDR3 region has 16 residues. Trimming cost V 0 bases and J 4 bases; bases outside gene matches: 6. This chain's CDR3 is CASSYSGGLVPDTQYF. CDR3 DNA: TGTGCCAGCAGTTACTCAGGGGGACTAGTGCCAGATACGCAGTATTTT.

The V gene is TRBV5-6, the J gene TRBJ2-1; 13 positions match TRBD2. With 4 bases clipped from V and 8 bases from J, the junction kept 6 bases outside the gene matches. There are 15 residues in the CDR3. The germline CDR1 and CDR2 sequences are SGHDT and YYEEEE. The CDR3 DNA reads TGTGCCAGCAGCCCTGGACTAGCGGGGGATCATGAGCAGTTCTTC. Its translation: CASSPGLAGDHEQFF.

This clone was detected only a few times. The CDR3 reads CASTDRGIAGYTF. The CDR3 DNA reads as TGTGCCAGCACCGACAGGGGGATCGCTGGCTACACCTTC. This chain uses TRBV7-6 with TRBJ1-2; 9 bases line up with TRBD1. The CDR3 totals 13 residues. Trimming took 7 bases from V and 7 from J; bases not matched to a gene: 7. In germline, CDR1 is SGHVS, CDR2 FNYEAQ.

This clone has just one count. In nucleotides, the CDR3 is TGTGTTGCTGAGGGGGGGCGGGATCGTGGCTACACCTTC. Translated, it gives CVAEGGRDRGYTF. The chain recombines TRBV6-5 with TRBJ1-2, with D perhaps TRBD1 (6 bases). Germline-derived CDR1 and CDR2 are MNHEY and SVGAGI. The CDR3 sequence is 13 residues long.

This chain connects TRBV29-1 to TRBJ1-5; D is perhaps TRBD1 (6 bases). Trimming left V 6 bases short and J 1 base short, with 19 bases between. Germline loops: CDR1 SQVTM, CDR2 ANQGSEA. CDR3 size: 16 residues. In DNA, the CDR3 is TGCAGCGTAGTAATGTTTGGGGGCGGGAGCAATCAGCCCCAGCATTTT. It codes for CSVVMFGGGSNQPQHF.

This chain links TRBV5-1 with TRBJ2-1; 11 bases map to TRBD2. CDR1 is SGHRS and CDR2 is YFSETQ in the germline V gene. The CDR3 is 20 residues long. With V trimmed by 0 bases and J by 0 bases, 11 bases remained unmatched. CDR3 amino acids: CASSLVGLAGGPSSYNEQFF. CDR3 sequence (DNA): TGCGCCAGCAGCTTGGTCGGGTTAGCGGGGGGGCCGAGCTCCTACAATGAGCAGTTCTTC.

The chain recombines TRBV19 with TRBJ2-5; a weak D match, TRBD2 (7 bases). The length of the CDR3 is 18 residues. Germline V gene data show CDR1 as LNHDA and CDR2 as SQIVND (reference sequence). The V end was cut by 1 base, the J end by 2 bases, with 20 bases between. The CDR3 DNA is TGTGCCAGTAGTATAGGCCCCCTGCCGGGGGGCCTACAAGAGACCCAGTACTTC. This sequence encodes CASSIGPLPGGLQETQYF.

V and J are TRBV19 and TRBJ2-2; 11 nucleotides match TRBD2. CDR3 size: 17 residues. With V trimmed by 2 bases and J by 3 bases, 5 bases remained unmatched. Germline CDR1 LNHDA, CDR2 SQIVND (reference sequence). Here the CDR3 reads CASSILAGGPYTGELFF. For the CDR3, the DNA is TGTGCCAGTAGTATATTAGCGGGGGGGCCATACACCGGGGAGCTGTTTTTT.

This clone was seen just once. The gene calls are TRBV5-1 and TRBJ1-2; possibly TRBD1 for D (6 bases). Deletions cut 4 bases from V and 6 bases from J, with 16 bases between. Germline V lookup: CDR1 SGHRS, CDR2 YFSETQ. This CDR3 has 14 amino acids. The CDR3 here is CASSRTAGADGYTF. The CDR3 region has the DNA TGCGCCAGCAGCCGAACGGCAGGGGCGGATGGCTACACCTTC.

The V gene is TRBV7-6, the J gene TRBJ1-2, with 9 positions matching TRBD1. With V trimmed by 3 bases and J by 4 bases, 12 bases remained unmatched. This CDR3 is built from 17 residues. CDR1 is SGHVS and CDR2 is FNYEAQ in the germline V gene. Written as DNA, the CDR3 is TGTGCCAGCAGCTTGGGGGCCCAGGGACAGGGCAGCTATGGCTACACCTTC. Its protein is CASSLGAQGQGSYGYTF.